This is a list of T cell receptor beta chains from one sample in a study of cytomegalovirus exposure and HLA in healthy donors. Here immunoSEQ multiplex PCR was the method, and the copy in TCRdb shows in-frame clones only, minus some. The sample contains about 140,000 clones, just under 85% of which appear only once. The sample was PBMCs. These receptors were collected from a man aged 30-40 years in good health and CMV-seropositive. Each CDR3 is given with its conserved first and last residue. Each record gives: V gene, clone size, J gene, D gene, CDR3 DNA, CDR3 protein. The D gene is left open where the match is weak. For some rows the clone size is stated as once, few or many, or as a class when expanded; others skip it.

v_gene: TRBV28
abundance: few
j_gene: TRBJ2-6
d_gene: TRBD2
CDR3nt: TGTGCCAGCACCCCGGCGGGGGATCAGGGGGCCAACGTCCTGACTTTC
CDR3aa: CASTPAGDQGANVLTF

v_gene: TRBV7-8
abundance: .
j_gene: TRBJ2-5
d_gene: TRBD2
CDR3nt: TGTGCCAGCAGCTTAGGGTCGGCTAGCGGGAGACAAGAGACCCAGTACTTC
CDR3aa: CASSLGSASGRQETQYF

v_gene: TRBV7-2
abundance: .
j_gene: TRBJ2-5
d_gene: .
CDR3nt: TGTGCCAGCAGCTTAGACCCGGCGGAAAAGTACCAAGAGACCCAGTACTTC
CDR3aa: CASSLDPAEKYQETQYF

v_gene: TRBV10-3
abundance: .
j_gene: TRBJ2-3
d_gene: .
CDR3nt: TGTGCCATTGTAGCAACCTTCACAGATACGCAGTATTTT
CDR3aa: CAIVATFTDTQYF

v_gene: TRBV7-2
abundance: .
j_gene: TRBJ1-5
d_gene: TRBD1
CDR3nt: TGTGCCAGCAGCCCCGGGACAGGGGGCAATCAGCCCCGGCATTTT
CDR3aa: CASSPGTGGNQPRHF

v_gene: TRBV4-1
abundance: .
j_gene: TRBJ2-7
d_gene: .
CDR3nt: TGCGCCAGCAGCCCAACAATGACTAGGGAGCAGTACTTC
CDR3aa: CASSPTMTREQYF

v_gene: TRBV28
abundance: .
j_gene: TRBJ2-7
d_gene: .
CDR3nt: TGTGCCAGCAGCTTGGGACCTCACAGGGGGCCAGCGGGAGGGGGGGCCTACGAGCAGTACTTC
CDR3aa: CASSLGPHRGPAGGGAYEQYF

v_gene: TRBV25-1
abundance: .
j_gene: TRBJ2-7
d_gene: .
CDR3nt: TGTGCCAGCAGTGATCCGACAGGTGGAGGACCCTACGAGCAGTACTTC
CDR3aa: CASSDPTGGGPYEQYF

v_gene: TRBV6-4
abundance: .
j_gene: TRBJ2-7
d_gene: .
CDR3nt: TGTGCCAGCAGTGACGCCCCTGACTTTCCGGGACATTACTACGAGCAGTACTTC
CDR3aa: CASSDAPDFPGHYYEQYF

v_gene: TRBV4-1
abundance: .
j_gene: TRBJ1-1
d_gene: TRBD1
CDR3nt: TGCGCCAGCAGCCCTGGACAGGGAACCACTGAAGCTTTCTTT
CDR3aa: CASSPGQGTTEAFF

v_gene: TRBV5-1
abundance: once
j_gene: TRBJ1-3
d_gene: .
CDR3nt: TGCGCCAGCAGCTTGGTCGGGAGTTCTGGAAACACCATATATTTT
CDR3aa: CASSLVGSSGNTIYF

v_gene: TRBV27
abundance: .
j_gene: TRBJ2-7
d_gene: TRBD2
CDR3nt: TGTGCCAGCAGGGGGGCGGGAGGGTTTTCCTACGAGCAGTACTTC
CDR3aa: CASRGAGGFSYEQYF

v_gene: TRBV7-8
abundance: .
j_gene: TRBJ2-3
d_gene: .
CDR3nt: TGTGCCAGCAGCTTATTACCGGGAGGCACAGATACGCAGTATTTT
CDR3aa: CASSLLPGGTDTQYF

v_gene: TRBV6-5
abundance: few
j_gene: TRBJ2-5
d_gene: TRBD2
CDR3nt: TGTGCCAGCAGTCAGACTAGCGGGGACCAAGAGACCCAGTACTTC
CDR3aa: CASSQTSGDQETQYF

v_gene: TRBV28
abundance: .
j_gene: TRBJ2-2
d_gene: .
CDR3nt: TGTGCCAGCAGTCCCGGGACAAACACCGGGGAGCTGTTTTTT
CDR3aa: CASSPGTNTGELFF

v_gene: TRBV10-2
abundance: .
j_gene: TRBJ1-5
d_gene: .
CDR3nt: TGCGCCAGCAGTGGACGGGGGAAGGGCAATCAGCCCCAGCATTTT
CDR3aa: CASSGRGKGNQPQHF

v_gene: TRBV5-1
abundance: .
j_gene: TRBJ2-7
d_gene: .
CDR3nt: TGCGCCAGCAGCTTGGGGAGGTGCAGAAACTACGAGCAGTACTTC
CDR3aa: CASSLGRCRNYEQYF

v_gene: TRBV28
abundance: .
j_gene: TRBJ2-7
d_gene: .
CDR3nt: TGTGCCAGCAGGCCCGGTAGTGGCGGGGAGCGTACAGAACAGTACTTC
CDR3aa: CASRPGSGGERTEQYF